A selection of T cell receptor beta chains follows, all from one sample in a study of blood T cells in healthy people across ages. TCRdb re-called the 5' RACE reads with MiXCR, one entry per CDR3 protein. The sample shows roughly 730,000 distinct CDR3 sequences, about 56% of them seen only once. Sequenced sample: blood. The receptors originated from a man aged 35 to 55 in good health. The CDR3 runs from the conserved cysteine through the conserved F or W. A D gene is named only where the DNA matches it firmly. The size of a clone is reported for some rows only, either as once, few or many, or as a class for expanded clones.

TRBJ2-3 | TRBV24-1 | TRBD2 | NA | CATSDPGLAGRTDTQYF | TGTGCCACCAGTGACCCCGGACTAGCGGGAAGGACAGATACGCAGTATTTT
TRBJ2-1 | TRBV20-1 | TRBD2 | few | CSASLAGLNEQFF | TGCAGTGCTAGCCTAGCGGGGCTGAATGAGCAGTTCTTC
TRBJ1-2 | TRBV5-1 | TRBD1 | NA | CASSLATGDYGYTF | TGCGCCAGCAGCTTGGCGACAGGGGACTATGGCTACACCTTC
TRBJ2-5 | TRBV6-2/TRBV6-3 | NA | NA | CASSYGPGAQETQYF | TGTGCCAGCAGTTACGGACCCGGGGCCCAAGAGACCCAGTACTTC
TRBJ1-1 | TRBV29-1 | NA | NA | CSVGVGANTEAFF | TGCAGCGTTGGGGTAGGAGCGAACACTGAAGCTTTCTTT
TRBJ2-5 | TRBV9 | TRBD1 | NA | CASSVEGAVGSQYF | TGTGCCAGCAGCGTAGAGGGGGCGGTGGGCTCCCAGTACTTC
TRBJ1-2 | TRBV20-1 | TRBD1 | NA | CSAGPDRGLIGYGYTF | TGCAGTGCTGGCCCGGACAGGGGACTGATCGGCTATGGCTACACCTTC
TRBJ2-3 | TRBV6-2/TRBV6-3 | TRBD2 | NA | CASSYTRLAGGRTDTQYF | TGTGCCAGCAGTTACACTCGGCTAGCGGGAGGGAGGACAGATACGCAGTATTTT
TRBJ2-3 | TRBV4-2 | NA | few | CASSLVGGTLTDTQYF | TGTGCCAGCAGCCTGGTAGGGGGGACCCTCACAGATACGCAGTATTTT
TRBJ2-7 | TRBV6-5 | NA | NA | CAVNEQYF | TGTGCGGTCAATGAGCAGTACTTC
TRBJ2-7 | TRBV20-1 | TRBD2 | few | CSARPVGREPYEQYF | TGCAGTGCTAGGCCGGTCGGGAGGGAGCCCTACGAGCAGTACTTC
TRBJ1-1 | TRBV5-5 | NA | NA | CASSLNGPEAFF | TGTGCCAGCAGCTTGAACGGGCCTGAAGCTTTCTTT
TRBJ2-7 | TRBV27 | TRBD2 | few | CATATAGGSSYEQYF | TGTGCCACCGCCACCGCGGGGGGGAGCTCCTACGAGCAGTACTTC
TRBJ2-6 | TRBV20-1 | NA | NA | CSAREPGANVLTF | TGCAGTGCTAGAGAACCTGGGGCCAACGTCCTGACTTTC
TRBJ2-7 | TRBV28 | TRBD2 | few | CASSPQGISGRKDEQYF | TGTGCCAGCAGCCCTCAAGGTATTAGCGGGAGAAAAGACGAGCAGTACTTC
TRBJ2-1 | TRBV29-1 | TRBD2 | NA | CSVETSGYNEQFF | TGCAGCGTTGAGACTAGCGGGTACAATGAGCAGTTCTTC
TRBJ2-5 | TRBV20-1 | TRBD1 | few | CSATDRVQETQYF | TGCAGTGCCACTGACAGGGTCCAAGAGACCCAGTACTTC
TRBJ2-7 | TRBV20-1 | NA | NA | CSASSPLTYEQYF | TGCAGTGCTAGTAGCCCTCTGACCTACGAGCAGTACTTC
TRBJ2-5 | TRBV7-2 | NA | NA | CASSASSGHQETQYF | TGTGCCAGCAGCGCATCCTCAGGGCACCAAGAGACCCAGTACTTC
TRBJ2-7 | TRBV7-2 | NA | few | CASSLANRGSLYEQYF | TGTGCCAGCAGCTTAGCAAACCGGGGGTCATTATACGAGCAGTACTTC
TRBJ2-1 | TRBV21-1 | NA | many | CASSKGRGGKLNEQFF | TGTGCCAGCAGCAAAGGACGGGGTGGCAAGCTCAATGAGCAGTTCTTC
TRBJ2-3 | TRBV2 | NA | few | CASNAPWRRGTDTQYF | TGTGCCAGCAACGCCCCCTGGCGGAGGGGCACAGATACGCAGTATTTT
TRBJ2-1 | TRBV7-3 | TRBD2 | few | CASRLGLAGEAEQFF | TGTGCCAGCAGGCTCGGGCTAGCGGGAGAGGCTGAGCAGTTCTTC
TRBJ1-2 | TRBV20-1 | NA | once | CSADGGVVYGYTF | TGCAGTGCAGATGGGGGGGTAGTCTATGGCTACACCTTC
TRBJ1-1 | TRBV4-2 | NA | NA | CASSQETGTARNTEAFF | TGTGCCAGCAGCCAAGAAACAGGTACCGCCCGAAACACTGAAGCTTTCTTT
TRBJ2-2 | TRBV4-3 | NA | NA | CSSSQDPSRSYTGELFF | TGCTCCAGCAGCCAAGATCCCTCCCGCAGCTACACCGGGGAGCTGTTTTTT
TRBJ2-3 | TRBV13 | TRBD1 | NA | CASSLGLMRAGGGTDTQYF | TGTGCCAGCAGCTTAGGCCTAATGAGGGCAGGGGGAGGCACAGATACGCAGTATTTT
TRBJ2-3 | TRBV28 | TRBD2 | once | CASSFGGASGYTDTQYF | TGTGCCAGCAGTTTCGGTGGGGCTAGCGGTTACACAGATACGCAGTATTTT
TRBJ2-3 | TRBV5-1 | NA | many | CASSLEGRATDTQYF | TGCGCCAGCAGCTTGGAGGGAAGGGCTACAGATACGCAGTATTTT
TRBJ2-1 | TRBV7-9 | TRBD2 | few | CASSYNSGSSNEQFF | TGTGCCAGCAGTTATAATAGCGGGAGCAGTAATGAGCAGTTCTTC
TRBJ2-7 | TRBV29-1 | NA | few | CSVTDRDTSYEQYF | TGCAGCGTCACGGACCGGGACACCTCCTACGAGCAGTACTTC
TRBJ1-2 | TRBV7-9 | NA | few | CASSSLRQTDNYGYTF | TGTGCCAGCAGCTCCCTCCGACAGACAGATAACTATGGCTACACCTTC
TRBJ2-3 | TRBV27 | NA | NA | CASSSLSSRGVDTQYF | TGTGCCAGCAGTTCCCTTAGTAGCAGGGGTGTAGATACGCAGTATTTT
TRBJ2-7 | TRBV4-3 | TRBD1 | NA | CASSQVSTGDPYEQYF | TGCGCCAGCAGCCAAGTTTCAACAGGGGATCCCTACGAGCAGTACTTC
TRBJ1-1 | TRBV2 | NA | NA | CASTLGGLMNTEAFF | TGTGCCAGCACCCTAGGGGGGCTTATGAACACTGAAGCTTTCTTT
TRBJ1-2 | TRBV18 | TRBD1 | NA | CASSPPSQGATGYTF | TGTGCCAGCTCACCACCGAGTCAGGGGGCGACTGGCTACACCTTC
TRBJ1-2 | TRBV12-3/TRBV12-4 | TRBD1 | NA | CASSGGQEIYGYTF | TGTGCCAGCAGTGGGGGACAGGAAATCTATGGCTACACCTTC
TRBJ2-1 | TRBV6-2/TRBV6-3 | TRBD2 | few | CASSPKQLAGVAEQFF | TGTGCCAGCAGCCCGAAACAACTAGCGGGAGTCGCTGAGCAGTTCTTC
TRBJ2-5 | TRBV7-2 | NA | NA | CASSFSRTGETQYF | TGTGCCAGCAGCTTTTCCAGGACTGGCGAGACCCAGTACTTC
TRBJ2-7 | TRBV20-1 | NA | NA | CSARAGALSLTDEQYF | TGCAGTGCTAGAGCGGGGGCCCTCAGCCTTACTGACGAGCAGTACTTC
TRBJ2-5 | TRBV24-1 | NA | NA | CATSDLEETQYF | TGTGCCACCAGTGACCTTGAAGAGACCCAGTACTTC
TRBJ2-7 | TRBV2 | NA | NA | CASSPPVSYEQYF | TGTGCCAGCAGCCCCCCGGTGTCCTACGAGCAGTACTTC
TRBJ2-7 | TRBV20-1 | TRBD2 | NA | CSARVAGPNNEQYF | TGCAGTGCTAGAGTAGCGGGGCCAAACAACGAGCAGTACTTC
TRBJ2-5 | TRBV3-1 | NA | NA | CASSQPAASSYQETQYF | TGTGCCAGCAGCCAACCGGCAGCCTCGTCGTACCAAGAGACCCAGTACTTC
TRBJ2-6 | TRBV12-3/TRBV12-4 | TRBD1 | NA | CASSDRDRAPSGANVLTF | TGTGCCAGCAGTGACCGGGACAGGGCCCCCTCTGGGGCCAACGTCCTGACTTTC